A selection of T cell receptor beta chains follows, all from one sample in a study of vaccination effects on CD4 cells after COVID-19. Antigens of these TCRs are unknown. Clones were read by immunoSEQ multiplex PCR, and TCRdb kept only the in-frame ones, dropping some. The sample consists of around 25,000 clones, roughly 85% of them appearing once. Sample: CD4+ T cells from PBMCs cultured with HCoV-NL63 spike peptides, taken after COVID-19 vaccination. Every receptor here comes from a human donor who received a COVID-19 vaccine. Some clones in this sample may be carry-over from other donors' samples. The CDR3 runs from the conserved cysteine through the conserved F or W. The D gene is left open where the match is weak. Size values are once, few and many counts, or a class for expanded clones, and some rows have none.

j_gene,v_gene,abundance,d_gene,CDR3aa,CDR3nt
TRBJ2-4,TRBV2,few,-,CASAAERDIQYF,TGTGCCAGCGCGGCTGAGCGGGACATTCAGTACTTC
TRBJ1-1,TRBV24-1,few,-,CATSVGPGQGNTEAFF,TGTGCCACCAGTGTAGGACCAGGACAAGGGAACACTGAAGCTTTCTTT
TRBJ2-4,TRBV11-3,-,TRBD1,CASSLRPDRKIQYF,TGTGCCAGCAGCCTTAGACCGGACAGGAAGATTCAGTACTTC
TRBJ2-7,TRBV5-1,-,TRBD2,CASSFSGRADEQYF,TGCGCCAGCAGCTTTAGCGGGAGGGCCGACGAGCAGTACTTC
TRBJ1-3,TRBV5-4,few,-,CASSLEGRQSTIYF,TGTGCCAGCAGCTTGGAAGGAAGACAAAGCACCATATATTTT
TRBJ1-2,TRBV5-1,-,TRBD1,CASGTDYGYTF,TGCGCCAGCGGGACAGACTATGGCTACACCTTC
TRBJ2-1,TRBV30,-,-,CAWSAGSSYNEQFF,TGTGCCTGGAGTGCAGGGTCCTCCTACAATGAGCAGTTCTTC
TRBJ1-2,TRBV20-1,once,TRBD1,CSASPAGGNYGYTF,TGCAGTGCTAGTCCCGCAGGGGGGAACTATGGCTACACCTTC
TRBJ1-1,TRBV12-3/TRBV12-4,few,-,CASSSATGTEAFF,TGTGCCAGCAGTTCGGCGACGGGCACTGAAGCTTTCTTT
TRBJ2-3,TRBV4-3,-,-,CASSQVSDGHTDTQYF,TGCGCCAGCAGCCAAGTTTCGGACGGCCACACAGATACGCAGTATTTT
TRBJ1-6,TRBV27,-,-,CASSTHGSYNSPLHF,TGTGCCAGCAGCACCCACGGCTCCTATAATTCACCCCTCCACTTT
TRBJ2-3,TRBV7-2,-,TRBD2,CASSHSGGTDTQYF,TGTGCCAGCAGCCATAGCGGGGGGACAGATACGCAGTATTTT
TRBJ2-2,TRBV18,-,-,CASSPHGTGELFF,TGTGCCAGCTCACCCCATGGTACCGGGGAGCTGTTTTTT
TRBJ1-3,TRBV5-5,-,-,CASSFRGFSGNTIYF,TGTGCCAGCAGCTTTCGGGGGTTCTCTGGAAACACCATATATTTT
TRBJ2-3,TRBV7-2,-,-,CASSFAGQLTDTQYF,TGTGCCAGCAGCTTTGCTGGACAGCTCACAGATACGCAGTATTTT
TRBJ1-2,TRBV28,-,-,CASSVTGKGDYGYTF,TGTGCCAGCAGTGTCACAGGGAAGGGGGACTATGGCTACACCTTC
TRBJ1-3,TRBV30,-,-,CAWSVDSGNTIYF,TGTGCCTGGAGTGTGGACAGTGGAAACACCATATATTTT
TRBJ1-2,TRBV3-1/TRBV3-2,-,-,CASSRTDGGYTF,TGTGCCAGCAGCCGAACAGATGGTGGCTACACCTTC
TRBJ1-4,TRBV5-1,-,-,CASSPREKEFEKLFF,TGCGCCAGCAGCCCCCGGGAGAAGGAGTTTGAAAAACTGTTTTTT
TRBJ1-4,TRBV7-9,few,-,CASSLLGGLGEKLFF,TGTGCCAGCAGCCTCTTGGGGGGGCTGGGTGAAAAACTGTTTTTT
TRBJ2-5,TRBV29-1,-,TRBD1,CSVLGQGGVETQYF,TGCAGCGTTCTGGGACAGGGAGGCGTAGAGACCCAGTACTTC
TRBJ1-2,TRBV28,-,TRBD1,CASSSGGSDGYTF,TGTGCCAGCAGTTCAGGGGGAAGTGATGGCTACACCTTC
TRBJ1-4,TRBV4-1,-,-,CASSQDFRPVGEKLFF,TGCGCCAGCAGCCAAGATTTTCGGCCGGTAGGTGAAAAACTGTTTTTT
TRBJ2-4,TRBV29-1,-,-,CSADGYGHPNIQYF,TGCAGCGCTGATGGGTATGGGCACCCGAACATTCAGTACTTC
TRBJ2-1,TRBV5-1,once,TRBD2,CASSSYGGGNNEQFF,TGCGCCAGCAGTTCATACGGGGGGGGAAACAATGAGCAGTTCTTC
TRBJ1-1,TRBV6-6,-,TRBD1,CASSGTGVRNTEAFF,TGTGCCAGCAGTGGGACAGGGGTGAGGAACACTGAAGCTTTCTTT
TRBJ1-1,TRBV14,-,TRBD1,CASSPQGQGVSEAFF,TGTGCCAGCAGCCCCCAGGGACAGGGAGTGTCTGAAGCTTTCTTT
TRBJ2-3,TRBV7-2,-,-,CASSFDSSGTDTQYF,TGTGCCAGCAGCTTCGATTCTAGCGGCACAGATACGCAGTATTTT
TRBJ2-3,TRBV5-1,-,TRBD1,CASSRTGQVADTQYF,TGCGCCAGCAGCCGGACAGGGCAGGTTGCAGATACGCAGTATTTT
TRBJ1-2,TRBV9,-,-,CASSDGTSGNYGYTF,TGTGCCAGCAGCGACGGGACATCTGGAAACTATGGCTACACCTTC
TRBJ1-5,TRBV28,-,TRBD1,CASSRTGGGNQPQHF,TGTGCCAGCAGCAGGACAGGGGGCGGCAATCAGCCCCAGCATTTT
TRBJ1-3,TRBV21-1,-,-,CASKWDPVSRSSGNTIYF,TGTGCCAGCAAGTGGGATCCAGTTTCCAGAAGCTCTGGAAACACCATATATTTT
TRBJ1-5,TRBV20-1,-,-,CSASRDLNQPQHF,TGCAGTGCTAGTCGGGACTTGAATCAGCCCCAGCATTTT
TRBJ2-2,TRBV30,-,TRBD1,CAWVRDRATGELFF,TGTGCCTGGGTACGGGACAGGGCCACCGGGGAGCTGTTTTTT
TRBJ2-2,TRBV19,-,-,CASSRYGTPDTGELFF,TGTGCCAGTAGTCGGTACGGGACTCCGGACACCGGGGAGCTGTTTTTT
TRBJ1-1,TRBV7-8,-,-,CASSARLNTEAFF,TGTGCCAGCAGCGCCCGACTGAACACTGAAGCTTTCTTT
TRBJ1-1,TRBV6-5,-,-,CASRKGNTEAFF,TGTGCCAGCAGGAAGGGAAACACTGAAGCTTTCTTT
TRBJ1-6,TRBV10-3,few,-,CAIRHDNSPLHF,TGTGCCATCAGACATGATAATTCACCCCTCCACTTT
TRBJ2-1,TRBV7-2,-,TRBD2,CASSLSGPIYNEQFF,TGTGCCAGCAGCCTTAGCGGGCCGATCTACAATGAGCAGTTCTTC
TRBJ2-1,TRBV4-1,-,-,CASSQAGVNEQFF,TGCGCCAGCAGCCAAGCGGGGGTCAATGAGCAGTTCTTC
TRBJ2-1,TRBV7-3,once,TRBD2,CASSSGLAGYNEQFF,TGTGCCAGCAGCTCGGGACTAGCGGGCTACAATGAGCAGTTCTTC
TRBJ2-6,TRBV7-9,-,TRBD1,CASSIPRGPGANVLTF,TGTGCCAGCAGCATACCCAGGGGGCCTGGGGCCAACGTCCTGACTTTC
TRBJ1-2,TRBV7-3,few,-,CASTSKRQVEIYTF,TGTGCCAGCACCTCAAAAAGACAGGTGGAGATCTACACCTTC
TRBJ1-2,TRBV19,-,-,CASSIDPRGAYGYTF,TGTGCCAGTAGTATAGATCCCCGGGGGGCCTATGGCTACACCTTC
TRBJ1-5,TRBV6-5,-,-,CASSRTYNQPQHF,TGTGCCAGCAGTCGAACATACAATCAGCCCCAGCATTTT
TRBJ1-2,TRBV11-3,-,TRBD1,CASSLGTGSYGYTF,TGTGCCAGCAGCTTAGGGACAGGATCATATGGCTACACCTTC
TRBJ2-3,TRBV5-8,once,-,CASPNWGGRTDTQYF,TGTGCCAGCCCGAATTGGGGGGGGCGCACAGATACGCAGTATTTT
TRBJ1-5,TRBV25-1,-,-,CASSALGQPQHF,TGTGCCAGCAGTGCTCTTGGCCAGCCCCAGCATTTT
TRBJ1-2,TRBV14,-,-,CASSQEPGYYGYTF,TGTGCCAGCAGCCAAGAACCGGGCTACTATGGCTACACCTTC
TRBJ1-2,TRBV29-1,once,-,CSVEDQGRGYGYTF,TGCAGCGTTGAAGATCAGGGGAGAGGTTATGGCTACACCTTC